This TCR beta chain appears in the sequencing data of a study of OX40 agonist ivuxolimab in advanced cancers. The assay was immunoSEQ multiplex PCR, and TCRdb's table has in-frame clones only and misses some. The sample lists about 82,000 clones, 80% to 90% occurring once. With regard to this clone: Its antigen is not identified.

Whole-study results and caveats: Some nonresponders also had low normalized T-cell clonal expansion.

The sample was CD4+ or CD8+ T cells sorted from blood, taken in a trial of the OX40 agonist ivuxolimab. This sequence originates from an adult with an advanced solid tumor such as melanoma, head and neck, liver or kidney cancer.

This CDR3 is CASSPGQPNIQYF. Here the CDR3 DNA reads TGCGCCAGCAGCCCGGGACAGCCAAACATTCAGTACTTC. V and J are TRBV5-1 and TRBJ2-4; TRBD1 matches at 7 bases. The CDR3 extends over 13 amino acids. CDR1 is SGHRS, CDR2 YFSETQ, per germline. J was trimmed by 6 bases and V by 4 bases; bases with no gene match: 4.